The following is a T cell receptor (beta chain) sequence with its context. Repertoires were generated with immunoSEQ multiplex PCR, while TCRdb's copy carries only in-frame clones and drops some. This sample has approximately 81,000 clones, with 89% found just once. The sample comes from a study of blood T cell repertoires in COVID-19. Trimming cost V 5 bases and J 0 bases, with 4 bases left between them. CDR1 and CDR2 from the germline V gene are LNHDA and SQIVND (reference sequence). The CDR3 has 13 amino acids. The chain has TRBV19 and TRBJ2-2; unclear D gene. The material sequenced was peripheral blood. The TCR sequence derives from a man between 65 and 85 years old with active or convalescent COVID-19. The CDR3 region is CASSLPNTGELFF. Written as DNA, the CDR3 is TGTGCCAGTAGTCTCCCGAACACCGGGGAGCTGTTTTTT.